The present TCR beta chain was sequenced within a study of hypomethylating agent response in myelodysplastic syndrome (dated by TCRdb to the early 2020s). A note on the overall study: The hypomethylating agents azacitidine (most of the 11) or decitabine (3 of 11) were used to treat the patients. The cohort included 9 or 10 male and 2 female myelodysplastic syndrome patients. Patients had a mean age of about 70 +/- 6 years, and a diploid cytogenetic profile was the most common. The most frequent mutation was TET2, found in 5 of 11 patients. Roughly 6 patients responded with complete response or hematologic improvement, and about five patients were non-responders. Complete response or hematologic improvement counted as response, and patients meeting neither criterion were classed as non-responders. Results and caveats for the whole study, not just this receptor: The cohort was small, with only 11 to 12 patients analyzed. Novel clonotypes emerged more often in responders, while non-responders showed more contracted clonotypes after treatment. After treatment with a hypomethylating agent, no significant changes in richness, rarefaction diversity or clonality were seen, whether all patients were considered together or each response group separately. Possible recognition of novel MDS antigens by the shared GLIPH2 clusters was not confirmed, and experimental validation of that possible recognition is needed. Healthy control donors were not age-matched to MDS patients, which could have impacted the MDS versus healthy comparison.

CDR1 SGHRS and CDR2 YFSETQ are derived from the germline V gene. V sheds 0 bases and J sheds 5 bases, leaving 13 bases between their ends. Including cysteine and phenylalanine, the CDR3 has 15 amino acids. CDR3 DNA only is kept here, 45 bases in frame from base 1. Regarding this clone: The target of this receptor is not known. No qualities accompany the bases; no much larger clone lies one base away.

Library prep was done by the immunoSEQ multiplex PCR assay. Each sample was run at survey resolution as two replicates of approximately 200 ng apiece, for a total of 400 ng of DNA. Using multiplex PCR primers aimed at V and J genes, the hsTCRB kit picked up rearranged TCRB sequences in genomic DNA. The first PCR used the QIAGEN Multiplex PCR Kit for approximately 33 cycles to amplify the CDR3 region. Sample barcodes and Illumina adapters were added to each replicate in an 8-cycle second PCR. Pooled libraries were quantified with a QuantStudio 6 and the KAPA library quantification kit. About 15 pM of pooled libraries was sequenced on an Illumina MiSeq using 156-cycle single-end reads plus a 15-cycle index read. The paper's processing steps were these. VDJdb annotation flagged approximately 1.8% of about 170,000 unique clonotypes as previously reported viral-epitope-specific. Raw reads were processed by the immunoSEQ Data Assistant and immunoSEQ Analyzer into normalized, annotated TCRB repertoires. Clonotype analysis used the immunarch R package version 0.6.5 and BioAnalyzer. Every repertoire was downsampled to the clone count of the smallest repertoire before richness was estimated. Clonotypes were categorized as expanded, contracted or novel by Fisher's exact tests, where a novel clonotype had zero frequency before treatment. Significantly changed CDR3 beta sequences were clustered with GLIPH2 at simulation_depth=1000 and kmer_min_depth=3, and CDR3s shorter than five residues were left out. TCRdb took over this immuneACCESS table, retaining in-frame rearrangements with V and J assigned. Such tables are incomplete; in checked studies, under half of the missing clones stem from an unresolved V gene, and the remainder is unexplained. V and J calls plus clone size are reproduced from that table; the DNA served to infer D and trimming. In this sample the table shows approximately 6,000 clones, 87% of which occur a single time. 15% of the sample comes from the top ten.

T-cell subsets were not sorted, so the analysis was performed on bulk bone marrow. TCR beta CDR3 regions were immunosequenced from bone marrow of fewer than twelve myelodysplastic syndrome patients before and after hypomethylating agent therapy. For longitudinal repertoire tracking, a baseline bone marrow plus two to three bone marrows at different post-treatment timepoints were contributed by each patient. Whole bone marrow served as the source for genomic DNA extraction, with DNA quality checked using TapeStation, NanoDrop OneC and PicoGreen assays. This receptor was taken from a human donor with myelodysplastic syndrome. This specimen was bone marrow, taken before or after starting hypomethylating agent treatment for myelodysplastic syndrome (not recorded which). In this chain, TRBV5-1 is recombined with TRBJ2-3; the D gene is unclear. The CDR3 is CASSLGVRYQDTQYF. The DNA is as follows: TGCGCCAGCAGCTTGGGGGTTCGGTACCAAGATACGCAGTATTTT. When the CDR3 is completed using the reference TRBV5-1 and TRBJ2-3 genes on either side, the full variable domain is KAGVTQTPRYLIKTRGQQVTLSCSPISGHRSVSWYQQTPGQGLQFLFEYFSETQRNKGNFPGRFSGRQFSNSRSEMNVSTLELGDSALYLCASSLGVRYQDTQYFGPGTRLTVL.